This TCR beta chain was sequenced during a study of cytomegalovirus exposure and HLA in healthy donors. Sequenced by immunoSEQ multiplex PCR; TCRdb stores in-frame clones only, minus some. This table has about 130,000 clones, 94% appearing once. CDR3 length: 12 residues. CDR1 and CDR2 (germline): GTSNPN, SVGIG (reference sequence). Trimming took off 0 bases at V and 4 bases at J, with 4 bases between the two ends. As for this clone: Antigen unknown.

These donors were members of the approximately 110-subject validation cohort, a group separate from the approximately 670-subject first cohort. General study points: A later analysis found first-cohort TCR clusters tended to co-occur in the roughly 120 validation repertoires.

Sequencing was carried out using PBMCs. V gene TRBV30 combines with J gene TRBJ1-3, with unresolved D. The TCR sequence derives from a woman in her late teens or twenties in good health and CMV-seronegative. The CDR3 DNA reads as TGTGCCTGGAGTGTCCAGGGAAACACCATATATTTT. Encoded protein: CAWSVQGNTIYF.